Sequencing of this T cell receptor (beta chain) was carried out in a study of response to subunit inactivated influenza vaccine. CDR3 length equals 12 residues. V lost 5 bases and J 6 bases, leaving 10 bases between the germline ends. Overall study findings and caveats: Authors suggested few new T cells are recruited by each seasonal influenza vaccination.

In this sample, this clonotype turned up a few times. What it recognizes is unknown. TCRdb re-called the RT-PCR reads through MiXCR, storing one row per CDR3 protein. Of approximately 700,000 distinct CDR3 sequences detected, less than 20% appear once; the ten largest clones hold approximately 10%. This sequence was found in a man in his fifties or sixties who received an inactivated influenza vaccine. The chain links TRBV12-3 or TRBV12-4 to TRBJ1-1, with D perhaps matching TRBD1 (5 bases). Sequenced here: PBMCs from blood, sampled 11 to 12 days after vaccination. This CDR3 is CASSRTPSEAFF. Written as DNA, the CDR3 is TGTGCCAGCAGTCGGACACCATCTGAAGCTTTCTTT.